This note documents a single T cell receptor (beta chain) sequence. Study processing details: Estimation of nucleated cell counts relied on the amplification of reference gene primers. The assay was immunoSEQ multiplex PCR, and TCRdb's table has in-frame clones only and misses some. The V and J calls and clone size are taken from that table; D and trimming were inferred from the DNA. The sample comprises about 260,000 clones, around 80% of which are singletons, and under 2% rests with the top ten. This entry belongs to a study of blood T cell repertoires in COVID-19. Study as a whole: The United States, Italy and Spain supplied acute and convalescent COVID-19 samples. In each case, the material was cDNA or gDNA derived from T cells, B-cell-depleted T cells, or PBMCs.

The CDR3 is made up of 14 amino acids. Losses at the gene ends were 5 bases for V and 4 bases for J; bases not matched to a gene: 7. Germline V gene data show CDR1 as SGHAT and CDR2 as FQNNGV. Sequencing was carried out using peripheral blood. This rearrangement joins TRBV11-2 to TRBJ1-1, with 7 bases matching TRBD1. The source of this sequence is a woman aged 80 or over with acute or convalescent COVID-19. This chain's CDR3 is CASSVQGVVTEAFF. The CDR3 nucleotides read TGTGCCAGCAGCGTCCAGGGGGTTGTCACTGAAGCTTTCTTT.